Presented here are 20 T cell receptor beta chains from one specimen sequenced in a study of cytomegalovirus exposure and HLA in healthy donors. Repertoires were generated with immunoSEQ multiplex PCR, while TCRdb's copy carries only in-frame clones and drops some. The sample has 100,000 to 150,000 clones; roughly 89% are singletons. Sequences were obtained from PBMCs. The receptors here all came from a woman younger than 30 in good health and CMV-seronegative.

The V call is TRBV27, the J call TRBJ2-5; unclear D gene. Germline V gene data show CDR1 as MNHEY and CDR2 as SMNVEV (reference sequence). The V end lost 4 bases, the J end lost 4 bases, and 13 bases lay between the germline ends. The length of the CDR3 is 14 residues. CDR3 sequence (DNA): TGTGCCAGCAGTTCCCCACGAGAAGCAGAGACCCAGTACTTC. Translating gives CASSSPREAETQYF.

The V call is TRBV30, the J call TRBJ2-1; D not certain. The CDR3 contains 13 residues. V was pared by 3 bases and J by 10 bases, with 16 bases between. Germline-derived CDR1 and CDR2 are GTSNPN and SVGIG (reference sequence). CDR3 nucleotide sequence: TGTGCCTGGAGCTCCCGTGGGCGCTCCGAGCAGTTCTTC. Translation gives CAWSSRGRSEQFF.

This chain connects TRBV29-1 to TRBJ2-1; TRBD1 might be the D (6 bases). The V end was cut by 1 base, the J end by 9 bases, with 22 bases between. There are 16 residues in the CDR3. Germline CDR1 reads SQVTM; CDR2 reads ANQGSEA. The CDR3 sequence is CSVEALQAWGLVEQFF. The CDR3 DNA sequence: TGCAGCGTTGAAGCCCTCCAAGCCTGGGGGCTTGTTGAGCAGTTCTTC.

The chain has TRBV25-1 and TRBJ1-2; D is possibly TRBD1 (5 bases). CDR1 and CDR2 (germline): MGHDK, SYGVNS. Trimming pared 3 bases from V and 5 bases from J, leaving 7 bases between. The CDR3 loop spans 12 amino acids. CDR3 nucleotides: TGTGCCAGCAGTGAGGGGGGATATGGCTACACCTTC. Its translation: CASSEGGYGYTF.

J is TRBJ2-5 and V is TRBV29-1, with a possible D match to TRBD2 (5 bases). Trimming left V 6 bases short and J 5 bases short, with 28 bases between. The CDR3 runs 17 residues. The V gene's germline CDR1 is SQVTM and CDR2 ANQGSEA. This CDR3 is CSVLKEAALLSGETQYF. CDR3 nucleotides: TGCAGCGTCCTGAAGGAAGCGGCCCTCCTTTCGGGGGAGACCCAGTACTTC. The full variable domain, its missing parts supplied by reference TRBV29-1 and TRBJ2-5, is SAVISQKPSRDICQRGTSLTIQCQVDSQVTMMFWYRQQPGQSLTLIATANQGSEATYESGFVIDKFPISRPNLTFSTLTVSNMSPEDSSIYLCSVLKEAALLSGETQYFGPGTRLLVL.

The chain combines TRBV7-8 with TRBJ2-3, with a weak D call TRBD2 (5 bases). Germline V lookup: CDR1 SGHVS, CDR2 FQNEAQ. V gave up 1 base and J gave up 2 bases, with 10 bases separating them. The CDR3 is 15 residues long. The CDR3 is CASSLGGLTTDTQYF. CDR3 nucleotides: TGTGCCAGCAGCTTAGGTGGACTCACCACAGATACGCAGTATTTT. Full variable domain (missing parts from reference TRBV7-8 and TRBJ2-3): GAGVSQSPRYKVAKRGQDVALRCDPISGHVSLFWYQQALGQGPEFLTYFQNEAQLDKSGLPSDRFFAERPEGSVSTLKIQRTQQEDSAVYLCASSLGGLTTDTQYFGPGTRLTVL.

This clone has just one count. The chain recombines TRBV4-1 with TRBJ1-1, with D unclear. Germline V gives CDR1 MGHRA, CDR2 YSYEKL. This CDR3 contains 13 residues. V was cut by 2 bases and J by 1 base, with 5 bases left in between. Here the CDR3 reads CASSQIKNTEAFF. The CDR3 DNA follows: TGCGCCAGCAGCCAAATAAAGAACACTGAAGCTTTCTTT.

The chain uses TRBV28 and TRBJ1-2, with 8 bases fitting TRBD1. The CDR3 totals 14 residues. Unmatched junction bases numbered 10, after V lost 6 bases and J lost 7 bases. Germline V gives CDR1 MDHEN, CDR2 SYDVKM. CDR3 nucleotide sequence: TGTGCCAGCAGACCGAGGACAGGGTTGGCTGGCTACACCTTC. This gives the protein CASRPRTGLAGYTF.

This clone was seen just once. This chain joins TRBV5-1 and TRBJ2-7; 10 bases align to TRBD1. Germline V gene sequence: CDR1 SGHRS, CDR2 YFSETQ. Trimming removed 1 base from V and 3 bases from J; junction bases left unmatched: 7. This CDR3 contains 16 residues. CDR3 region: CASSLSSGDRGYEQYF. The CDR3 nucleotides read TGCGCCAGCAGCTTGTCCTCCGGGGACAGGGGCTACGAGCAGTACTTC.

The chain has TRBV5-1 and TRBJ1-1; a weak D match, TRBD1 (5 bases). Germline V lookup: CDR1 SGHRS, CDR2 YFSETQ. Between the trimmed V and J ends, which lost 4 bases and 1 base, there was a span of 14 bases. This CDR3 is built from 15 residues. The CDR3 sequence: CASSLMTGGNTEAFF. In nucleotides, the CDR3 is TGCGCCAGCAGCCTGATGACGGGGGGGAACACTGAAGCTTTCTTT.

The chain uses TRBV4-3 and TRBJ1-3; TRBD1 matches 9 bases. V shed 0 bases and J 4 bases; nucleotides not matched to a gene: 7. The CDR3 covers 17 residues. CDR1 LGHNA and CDR2 YSLEER come from the germline V gene. The CDR3 DNA follows: TGCGCCAGCAGCCAAGATCTGTTCGACAGGGGGGGAAACACCATATATTTT. It translates to CASSQDLFDRGGNTIYF.

The gene calls are TRBV9 and TRBJ1-1, with D possibly being TRBD1 (6 bases). In germline, CDR1 is SGDLS, CDR2 YYNGEE. V lost 4 bases, J lost 1 base, and 11 bases lay in between. The length of the CDR3 is 14 residues. The CDR3 loop reads CASSSQGGNTEAFF. The CDR3 region has the DNA TGTGCCAGCAGCTCACAGGGTGGGAACACTGAAGCTTTCTTT.

V is TRBV25-1 and J is TRBJ2-5; TRBD1 matches at 7 bases. Germline assignment: CDR1 MGHDK and CDR2 SYGVNS. Trimming cost V 5 bases and J 5 bases; bases outside gene matches: 20. The CDR3 covers 18 residues. The chain's CDR3 is CASSSPRPDRAWEETQYF. In nucleotides, the CDR3 is TGTGCCAGCAGTTCCCCACGACCCGACAGGGCCTGGGAGGAGACCCAGTACTTC.

The gene calls are TRBV7-9 and TRBJ1-1, with D maybe TRBD1 (5 bases). This CDR3 has 14 residues. Germline V lookup: CDR1 SEHNR, CDR2 FQNEAQ (reference sequence). V was pared by 2 bases and J by 1 base, with 8 bases between. CDR3 DNA: TGTGCCAGCAGCTTAAACACAGGGAACACTGAAGCTTTCTTT. As protein: CASSLNTGNTEAFF.

The J gene is TRBJ1-1, the V gene TRBV9; tentative D call: TRBD1 (6 bases). The germline V gene encodes CDR1 SGDLS and CDR2 YYNGEE. V dropped 4 bases and J dropped 5 bases, with 12 bases sitting between them. CDR3 size: 13 residues. CDR3 sequence reads: CASSPTGFTEAFF. In DNA form, the CDR3 reads TGTGCCAGCAGCCCAACAGGGTTTACTGAAGCTTTCTTT.

The chain couples TRBV5-1 to TRBJ1-5, with 11 bases fitting TRBD1. Germline CDR1 reads SGHRS; CDR2 reads YFSETQ. After removal of 5 bases from V and 6 bases from J, the junction contained 7 bases not matched to a gene. The CDR3 sequence is 15 residues long. Here the CDR3 reads CASSHGTGGSQPQHF. As DNA, the CDR3 is TGCGCCAGCAGTCACGGGACAGGGGGTTCTCAGCCCCAGCATTTT.

The genes are TRBV10-3 and TRBJ2-1; 9 bases match TRBD2. Germline CDR1 reads ENHRY; CDR2 reads SYGVKD. V trimming: 8 bases; J trimming: 6 bases; junction bases outside the gene matches: 5. This CDR3 has 13 residues. The CDR3: CAIRGLAGNEQFF. CDR3 sequence (DNA): TGTGCCATCCGGGGACTAGCCGGCAATGAGCAGTTCTTC.

The chain recombines TRBV6-5 with TRBJ2-1, with D possibly matching TRBD1 (6 bases). The length of the CDR3 is 13 residues. V gave up 6 bases and J gave up 9 bases, with 15 bases separating them. Germline CDR1 and CDR2: MNHEY and SVGAGI. CDR3: CASSSIGGLEQFF. CDR3 sequence (DNA): TGTGCCAGCAGCTCCATTGGGGGCCTTGAGCAGTTCTTC.

This clone occurred once. The gene calls are TRBV13 and TRBJ2-7, with 8 nucleotides matching TRBD1. The CDR3 spans 14 residues. Germline CDR1 is PRHDT and CDR2 is FYEKMQ (reference sequence). Trimming cost V 6 bases and J 7 bases; bases outside gene matches: 11. This CDR3 is CASSEDRAVREQYF. The CDR3 DNA follows: TGTGCCAGCAGTGAGGACAGGGCTGTGAGGGAGCAGTACTTC.

This clone was recorded only once. The chain recombines TRBV28 with TRBJ1-1; D unresolved. Germline CDR1 MDHEN, CDR2 SYDVKM. V was trimmed by 7 bases and J by 6 bases, leaving 15 bases between them. This CDR3 is 13 amino acids long. The DNA for the CDR3 is TGTGCCAGCACCCAGGCGGGTCGGGCTGAAGCTTTCTTT. Translation gives CASTQAGRAEAFF.